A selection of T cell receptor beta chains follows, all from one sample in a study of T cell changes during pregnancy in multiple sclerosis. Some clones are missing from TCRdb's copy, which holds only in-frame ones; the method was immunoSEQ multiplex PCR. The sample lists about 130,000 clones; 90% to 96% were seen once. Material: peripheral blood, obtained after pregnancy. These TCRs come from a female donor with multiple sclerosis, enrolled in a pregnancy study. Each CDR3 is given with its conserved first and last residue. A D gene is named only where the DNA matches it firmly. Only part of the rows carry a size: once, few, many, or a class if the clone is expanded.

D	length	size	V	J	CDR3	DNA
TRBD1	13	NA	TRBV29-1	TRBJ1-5	CSVGGRGNQPQHF	TGCAGCGTTGGAGGCAGGGGGAATCAGCCCCAGCATTTT
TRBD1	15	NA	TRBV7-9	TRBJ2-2	CASSRLQGATGELFF	TGTGCCAGCAGCCGTTTACAGGGGGCCACCGGGGAGCTGTTTTTT
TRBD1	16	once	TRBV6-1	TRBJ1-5	CASSGGTGGQNQPQHF	TGTGCCAGCAGTGGGGGGACAGGGGGACAGAATCAGCCCCAGCATTTT
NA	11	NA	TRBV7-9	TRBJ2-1	CASIFSNEQFF	TGTGCCAGCATCTTTAGCAATGAGCAGTTCTTC
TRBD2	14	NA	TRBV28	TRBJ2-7	CASTRDYLPYEQYF	TGTGCCAGCACCCGGGACTATCTCCCCTACGAGCAGTACTTC
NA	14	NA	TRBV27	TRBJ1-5	CASSFGQTNQPQHF	TGTGCCAGCAGTTTCGGACAGACTAATCAGCCCCAGCATTTT
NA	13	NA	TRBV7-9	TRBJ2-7	CASSSGLKYEQYF	TGTGCCAGCAGCTCGGGACTTAAGTACGAGCAGTACTTC
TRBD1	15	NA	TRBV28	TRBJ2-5	CASRQPTGYAETQYF	TGTGCCAGCAGGCAACCGACAGGGTACGCGGAGACCCAGTACTTC
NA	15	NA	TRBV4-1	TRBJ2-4	CASSQAPGAKNIQYF	TGCGCCAGCAGCCAAGCGCCGGGAGCCAAAAACATTCAGTACTTC
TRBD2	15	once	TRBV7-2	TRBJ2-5	CASSNKWREEETQYF	TGTGCCAGCAGTAATAAGTGGCGGGAGGAAGAGACCCAGTACTTC
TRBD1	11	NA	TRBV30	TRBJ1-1	CAWSTGTAAFF	TGTGCCTGGAGTACCGGGACAGCGGCTTTCTTT
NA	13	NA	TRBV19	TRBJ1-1	CASTPTSNTEAFF	TGTGCCAGTACCCCTACGTCCAACACTGAAGCTTTCTTT
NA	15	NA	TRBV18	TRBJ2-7	CASSSDRHPTYEQYF	TGTGCCAGCTCATCTGACAGGCATCCCACCTACGAGCAGTACTTC
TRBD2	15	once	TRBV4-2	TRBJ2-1	CASSQVGLGDNEQFF	TGTGCCAGCAGCCAAGTGGGACTAGGGGACAATGAGCAGTTCTTC
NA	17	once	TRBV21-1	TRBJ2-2	CASSKVRAGSNTGELFF	TGTGCCAGCAGCAAAGTCAGGGCAGGATCGAACACCGGGGAGCTGTTTTTT
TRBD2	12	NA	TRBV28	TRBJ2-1	CASSPGGSEQFF	TGTGCCAGCAGCCCCGGGGGGAGTGAGCAGTTCTTC
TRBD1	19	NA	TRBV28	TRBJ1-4	CASIGERDRTFSTNEKLFF	TGTGCCAGCATTGGAGAGAGGGACAGGACTTTTTCAACTAATGAAAAACTGTTTTTT
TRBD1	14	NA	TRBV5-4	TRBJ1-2	CASSEGQGKYGYTF	TGTGCCAGCAGCGAGGGACAGGGGAAATATGGCTACACCTTC
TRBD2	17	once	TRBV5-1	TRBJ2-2	CASSLGSGGANTGELFF	TGCGCCAGCAGCTTGGGATCGGGGGGTGCGAACACCGGGGAGCTGTTTTTT
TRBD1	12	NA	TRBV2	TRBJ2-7	CATSQGVREQYF	TGTGCCACCAGCCAGGGGGTACGCGAGCAGTACTTC
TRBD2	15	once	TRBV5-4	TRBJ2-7	CASRDRLAGPYEQYF	TGTGCCAGCAGGGACCGACTAGCGGGCCCCTACGAGCAGTACTTC
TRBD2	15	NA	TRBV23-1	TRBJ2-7	CASTLGGKNTYEQYF	TGCGCCAGCACACTCGGGGGGAAAAATACCTACGAGCAGTACTTC
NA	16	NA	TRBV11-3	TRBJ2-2	CASSLLVGLETGELFF	TGTGCCAGCAGCTTATTGGTCGGGTTGGAGACCGGGGAGCTGTTTTTT
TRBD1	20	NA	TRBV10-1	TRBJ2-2	CASSESLKLDRGLFTGELFF	TGCGCCAGCAGTGAGTCGTTGAAGTTGGACAGGGGGCTTTTTACCGGGGAGCTGTTTTTT
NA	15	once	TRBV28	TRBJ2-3	CASSRGRGYTDTQYF	TGTGCCAGCAGCCGGGGGCGGGGGTACACAGATACGCAGTATTTT